The entry below gives a single TCR beta chain sequence along with its context. TCRdb re-called the 5' RACE reads; every CDR3 protein appears as one record, without DNA. The data include 440,000 or so distinct CDR3 sequences; the top ten clones carry approximately 7%. This CDR3 region has 13 residues. Germline V gene lookup returns CDR1 SGDLS and CDR2 YYNGEE. This entry is derived from a study of T cells expressing NK-cell markers. This sequence joins TRBV9 and TRBJ1-2; lacking DNA, the TRBD1 call made by TCRdb goes unchecked. This sequence originates from a woman between 18 and 69 years old in good health. Sequencing was performed on blood T cells: a sorted CD56 or NKG2C T cell subset, CD4+ or CD8+ T cells, or bulk PBMC T cells (not recorded which). CDR3 amino acids: CASSLTDYYGYTF.